This T cell receptor (beta chain) was obtained from a study of T cell repertoires and HLA-DP antigens. Sequenced by immunoSEQ multiplex PCR; TCRdb stores in-frame clones only, minus some. In the table there are about 89,000 clones, more than 75% of which are singletons. Germline V gene lookup returns CDR1 SGHVS and CDR2 FQNEAQ. This CDR3 contains 16 residues. V lost 1 base to trimming and J lost 2 bases, with 13 bases between them. Notes on this clone: Its antigen is currently unknown.

The sequence was collected from a man between 50 and 59 years old in good health and CMV-seronegative. The sequencing sample was made of CD4+ T cells from PBMCs. The chain couples TRBV7-8 to TRBJ2-3; possibly TRBD2 for D (6 bases). The CDR3, as DNA: TGTGCCAGCAGCTTAGTTACTAGGAGGGACACAGATACGCAGTATTTT. Amino acid sequence: CASSLVTRRDTDTQYF.